Detailed here is one T cell receptor (beta chain). What it binds is not known. The data were produced by immunoSEQ multiplex PCR, yet TCRdb's version contains in-frame clones alone and is incomplete. This table has over 15,000 clones, 85% appearing once. V dropped 0 bases and J dropped 4 bases, with 13 bases sitting between them. The germline CDR1 and CDR2 sequences are SGHDT and YYEEEE. There are 15 residues in the CDR3. The sample is drawn from a study of T cells in narcolepsy. Study information: Enrolled donors included narcolepsy type 1 or type 2 patients and healthy controls.

Study-wide results and limits: Autoreactive clonotypes reportedly recurred in blood of same and different patients, not controls.

The rearrangement links TRBV5-6 to TRBJ1-2, with D perhaps TRBD1 (5 bases). The specimen sequenced was memory (CD45RA-) CD4+ T cells from blood. This sequence was found in a human donor in good health. The CDR3: CASSLGGGLGYGYTF. CDR3 sequence (DNA): TGTGCCAGCAGCTTGGGCGGGGGACTAGGCTATGGCTACACCTTC.